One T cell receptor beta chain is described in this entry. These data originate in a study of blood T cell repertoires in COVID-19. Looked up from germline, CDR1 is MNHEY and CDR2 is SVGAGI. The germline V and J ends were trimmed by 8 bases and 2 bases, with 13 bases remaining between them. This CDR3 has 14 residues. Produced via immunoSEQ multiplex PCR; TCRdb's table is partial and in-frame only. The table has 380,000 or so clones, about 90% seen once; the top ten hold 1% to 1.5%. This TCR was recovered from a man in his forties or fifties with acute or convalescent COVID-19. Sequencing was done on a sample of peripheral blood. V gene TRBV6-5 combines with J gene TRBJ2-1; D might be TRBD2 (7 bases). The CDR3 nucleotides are TGTGCCAGCGGAAGGGGGGGCCCCTACAATGAGCAGTTCTTC. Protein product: CASGRGGPYNEQFF.